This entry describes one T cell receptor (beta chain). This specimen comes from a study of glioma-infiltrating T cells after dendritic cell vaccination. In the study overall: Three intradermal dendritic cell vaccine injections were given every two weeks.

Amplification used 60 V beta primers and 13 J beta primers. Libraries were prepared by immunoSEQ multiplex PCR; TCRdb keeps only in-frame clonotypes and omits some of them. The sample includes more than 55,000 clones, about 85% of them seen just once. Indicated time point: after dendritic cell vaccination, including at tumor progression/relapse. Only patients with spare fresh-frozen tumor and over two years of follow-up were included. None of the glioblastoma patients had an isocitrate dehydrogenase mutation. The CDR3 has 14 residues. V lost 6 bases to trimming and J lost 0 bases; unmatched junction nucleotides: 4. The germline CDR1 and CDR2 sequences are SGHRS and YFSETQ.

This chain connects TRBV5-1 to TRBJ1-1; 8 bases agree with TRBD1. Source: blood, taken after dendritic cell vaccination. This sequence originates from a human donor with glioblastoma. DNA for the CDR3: TGCGCCAGCACCACGGACAGGGTGAACACTGAAGCTTTCTTT. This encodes CASTTDRVNTEAFF.